This is a list of T cell receptor beta chains from one sample in a study of blood T cells in healthy people across ages. Using its own MiXCR run on the 5' RACE reads, TCRdb lists one record per CDR3 protein. The sample yields roughly 730,000 distinct CDR3 sequences, approximately 60% seen once. Sequenced input: blood. Receptors were obtained from a man in his forties or fifties in good health. Both conserved end residues are part of each CDR3. D genes are given only for firm matches. Size tells how often a clone was seen (once, few, many) or the class of an expanded clone, and some rows leave it out.

CDR3 DNA	CDR3 protein	V gene	J gene	clone size	D gene
TGCAGTGCTAGTGGAACCCGGACTAGCGGGAGAAGTAGGCAAGAGACCCAGTACTTC	CSASGTRTSGRSRQETQYF	TRBV20-1	TRBJ2-5	NA	TRBD2
TGTGCCAGCAGTTTATCGCGCGGGGACAGTTACAATGAGCAGTTCTTC	CASSLSRGDSYNEQFF	TRBV27	TRBJ2-1	NA	NA
TGCAGTGCTAGTGTTGGCGGGGGACCGAAGATTAGCACAGATACGCAGTATTTT	CSASVGGGPKISTDTQYF	TRBV20-1	TRBJ2-3	NA	TRBD2
TGCAGCGTCACAGGGGGCGATAGCAATCAGCCCCAGCATTTT	CSVTGGDSNQPQHF	TRBV29-1	TRBJ1-5	NA	TRBD1
TGTGCCAGCAGCCTTCGGGCAGCGGGGATTACCCAGTACTTC	CASSLRAAGITQYF	TRBV11-2	TRBJ2-5	few	TRBD2
TGTGCCAGCAGCTTAGATCAGAACAGCCCTGGAAACACCATATATTTT	CASSLDQNSPGNTIYF	TRBV11-3	TRBJ1-3	NA	NA
TGTGCCAGCGTGAATCCCAATCTCGGTGAGCAGTTCTTC	CASVNPNLGEQFF	TRBV12-3/TRBV12-4	TRBJ2-1	NA	NA
TGTGCCAGCAGTTTACCGGGACCTACTAGCTCCTACAATGAGCAGTTCTTC	CASSLPGPTSSYNEQFF	TRBV27	TRBJ2-1	NA	NA
TGTGCCAGCAGCGGGGACGCTTTAACAAACATTCAGTACTTC	CASSGDALTNIQYF	TRBV27	TRBJ2-4	few	NA
TGTGCCAGCAGCTTAGGGCTAGCGGGAGTTGGCGATGAGCAGTTCTTC	CASSLGLAGVGDEQFF	TRBV11-3	TRBJ2-1	NA	TRBD2
TGTGCCAGAGATCGGGACAGGGACTCCTACGAGCAGTACTTC	CARDRDRDSYEQYF	TRBV21-1	TRBJ2-7	once	NA
TGCAGTGCTAGAGATCCGAGGGGTTCAGCTAACTATGGCTACACCTTC	CSARDPRGSANYGYTF	TRBV20-1	TRBJ1-2	NA	NA
TGCAGTGCTAGGGGTCTAGAACTCGACGAGCAGTACTTC	CSARGLELDEQYF	TRBV20-1	TRBJ2-7	NA	NA
TGTGCCAGCAGTGTCCAAAGGGCTGGGGACATTCAGTACTTC	CASSVQRAGDIQYF	TRBV2	TRBJ2-4	NA	NA
TGTGCCACCAGCAGAGCGGGGGAAAGCACAGATACGCAGTATTTT	CATSRAGESTDTQYF	TRBV15	TRBJ2-3	few	NA
TGTGCCAGCAGTCCGCGCCGGGACAGGGTCTACGAGCAGTACTTC	CASSPRRDRVYEQYF	TRBV7-9	TRBJ2-7	few	TRBD1
TGCAGTGCTCTAGGGACTATCGACACCGGGGAGCTGTTTTTT	CSALGTIDTGELFF	TRBV20-1	TRBJ2-2	NA	TRBD2
TGTGCCAGCAGCCTCGGAGGGGGACTCAAAAACATTCAGTACTTC	CASSLGGGLKNIQYF	TRBV5-4	TRBJ2-4	NA	NA